The 10 T cell receptor beta chains given below trace back to one sample, sequenced in a study of cytomegalovirus exposure and HLA in healthy donors. Amplification used 60 Vbeta primers and 13 Jbeta primers. Sequenced by immunoSEQ multiplex PCR; TCRdb stores in-frame clones only, minus some. The repertoire holds fewer than 150,000 clones, about 77% seen once, with roughly 5.9% in the top ten. The source material was PBMCs. All receptors derive from a woman aged 25 to 39 in good health and CMV-seropositive.

The chain employs TRBV5-1 and TRBJ1-5, with D hard to call. The length of the CDR3 is 13 residues. With 0 bases removed from V and 5 bases from J, the gap between germline ends came to 6 bases. Germline V gene data show CDR1 as SGHRS and CDR2 as YFSETQ. This CDR3 reads CASSLGVDQPQHF. The CDR3 DNA follows: TGCGCCAGCAGCTTGGGAGTCGATCAGCCCCAGCATTTT.

The CDR3 sequence is CASSPDRDETQYF. CDR3 sequence (DNA): TGTGCCAGCAGTCCGGACAGGGATGAGACCCAGTACTTC. This chain joins TRBV6-5 and TRBJ2-5; 8 positions match TRBD1. J lost 5 bases, V lost 5 bases, and 4 bases had no gene match. The CDR3 has 13 amino acids. Germline V gene sequence: CDR1 MNHEY, CDR2 SVGAGI.

This chain connects TRBV2 to TRBJ1-5, with 7 bases identical to TRBD1. Germline loops: CDR1 SNHLY, CDR2 FYNNEI. The CDR3 loop spans 13 amino acids. V gave up 11 bases and J gave up 3 bases; unmatched junction bases: 7. The CDR3 region is CACKGQFNQPQHF. CDR3 DNA: TGTGCCTGCAAGGGACAGTTCAATCAGCCCCAGCATTTT.

This sequence joins TRBV6-1 and TRBJ1-1, with unresolved D. Germline assignment: CDR1 MNHNS and CDR2 SASEGT. This CDR3 is built from 13 residues. With 1 base removed from V and 2 bases from J, the gap between germline ends came to 5 bases. CDR3 in DNA: TGTGCCAGCAGTGAAGATTTAAACACTGAAGCTTTCTTT. Protein product: CASSEDLNTEAFF.

The chain couples TRBV6-5 to TRBJ2-3; 7 nucleotides align to TRBD2. Germline lookup yields CDR1 MNHEY and CDR2 SVGAGI. There are 15 residues in the CDR3. Trimming removed 2 bases from V and 4 bases from J; junction bases left unmatched: 6. CDR3 in DNA: TGTGCCAGCAGTTACGCGGGGGTAGTCGCAGATACGCAGTATTTT. This codes for CASSYAGVVADTQYF.

The rearrangement links TRBV6-5 to TRBJ1-2; the D is unclear. The V and J ends lost 4 bases and 8 bases respectively, with 20 bases between them. Germline assignment: CDR1 MNHEY and CDR2 SVGAGI. This CDR3 has 15 amino acids. CDR3 sequence: CASSSPEGRGLGYTF. The CDR3 DNA reads as TGTGCCAGCAGTTCCCCTGAGGGCCGCGGTTTGGGCTACACCTTC.

Regarding this clone: Other DNA variants within this sample encode the same CDR3. The V call is TRBV6-5, the J call TRBJ2-7; D is unclear. The V and J ends lost 0 bases and 0 bases respectively, with 6 bases between them. CDR1 is MNHEY, CDR2 SVGAGI, per germline. CDR3 length: 14 amino acids. DNA of the CDR3: TGTGCCAGCAGTTACTCGAGGAGCTCCTACGAGCAGTACTTC. Protein: CASSYSRSSYEQYF.

The rearrangement uses TRBV27 and TRBJ1-3, with 12 bases matching TRBD1. V trimming: 0 bases; J trimming: 4 bases; junction bases outside the gene matches: 1. The CDR3 loop spans 16 amino acids. The V gene's germline CDR1 is MNHEY and CDR2 SMNVEV (reference sequence). In DNA, the CDR3 is TGTGCCAGCAGTTTATCGGGGACAGGGGGCGGAAACACCATATATTTT. This codes for CASSLSGTGGGNTIYF.

This clone was seen more than once but under ten times. The V and J genes are TRBV2 and TRBJ1-4, with TRBD1 matching 7 bases. From germline, CDR1 is SNHLY and CDR2 FYNNEI. There are 16 residues in the CDR3. The J segment lost 5 bases and the V segment lost 5 bases, leaving 11 bases of the junction unmatched. CDR3: CASSPAGQRWNEKLFF. Here the CDR3 DNA reads TGTGCCAGCAGTCCCGCGGGACAGCGATGGAATGAAAAACTGTTTTTT.

The gene calls are TRBV11-3 and TRBJ2-2; a weak D match, TRBD2 (5 bases). This CDR3 has 17 amino acids. V was shortened by 0 bases and J by 4 bases, with 15 bases between the two germline ends. Germline V gives CDR1 SGHNT, CDR2 YENEEA. The CDR3 region is CASSLDTWETITGELFF. The CDR3 DNA follows: TGTGCCAGCAGCTTAGACACTTGGGAGACGATCACCGGGGAGCTGTTTTTT.